This section outlines one T cell receptor beta chain sequence together with its context. This sample is part of a study of CD4 T cells in relation to SARS-CoV-2 and coronaviruses. Measured with immunoSEQ multiplex PCR; TCRdb has only the in-frame clones, and not every one. The sample lists 68,000 or so clones, more than 80% occurring once. CDR3 length: 11 amino acids. The germline V gene encodes CDR1 LNHDA and CDR2 SQIVND (reference sequence). The V segment lost 6 bases and the J segment 5 bases; nucleotides outside the gene matches: 0. Unexposed donor CD4+ T cells date from about 2011-2019, before the COVID-19 pandemic.

This TCR was sampled from a human donor in good health. The V gene is TRBV19, the J gene TRBJ1-1, with 7 bases identical to TRBD1. The sample comprised naive CD4+ T cells from PBMCs. Subset reported: naive CD4+ T cells isolated by negative enrichment. The CDR3 DNA follows: TGTGCCAGTAGGACAGGGACTGAAGCTTTCTTT. Translation: CASRTGTEAFF. Filled out from reference TRBV19 and TRBJ1-1, the complete variable domain reads DGGITQSPKYLFRKEGQNVTLSCEQNLNHDAMYWYRQDPGQGLRLIYYSQIVNDFQKGDIAEGYSVSREKKESFPLTVTSAQKNPTAFYLCASRTGTEAFFGQGTRLTVV.